The sequence of this T cell receptor beta chain was determined in a study of T-cell memory formation after mild COVID-19. Study outcomes and limitations: The finding that pre-infection memory included some responding clones suggested that cross-reactive memory joined. Clones contracting day 15 to 85 were balanced CD4/CD8; later expanders leaned CD4+.

Concerning this clonotype: The antigen remains unidentified.

Germline CDR1 and CDR2: DFQATT and SNEGSKA (reference sequence). V lost 3 bases, J lost 4 bases, and 9 bases stayed unmatched. The CDR3 spans 15 residues. TCRalpha and TCRbeta libraries used 5'RACE with constant-segment primers and UMIs. From the 5' RACE reads, TCRdb called clonotypes with MiXCR, one entry per CDR3 protein. The sample includes approximately 260,000 distinct CDR3 sequences, around 15% of them seen just once. Material: PBMCs or a T cell subset sorted from them (not recorded which). This chain connects TRBV20-1 to TRBJ1-1; 9 bases match TRBD1. This TCR derives from a man between 18 and 29 years old who had mild COVID-19 (a few samples of this study predate the infection). Cell type and time point are not known. CDR3: CSARVLQGAGTEAFF. The CDR3 DNA follows: TGCAGTGCTAGGGTATTACAGGGGGCGGGCACTGAAGCTTTCTTT.